This paragraph covers one T cell receptor beta chain sequence. Its specificity is unknown. The source of the sample is a study of T cell responses to AZD1222 COVID-19 vaccine. Whole-study findings and limits: Seropositive AZD1222 recipients at baseline numbered only six or seven.

Profiled with immunoSEQ multiplex PCR; TCRdb holds only in-frame clones, not every one. The repertoire has 150,000 or so clones, roughly nine tenths of them found once; the top ten carry approximately 1.5%. CDR3 size: 15 residues. This sequence originates from an adult in good health. Sample: peripheral blood, taken on day 0 of AZD1222 vaccination. V is TRBV21-1 and J is TRBJ1-2. TRBV21-1 is deemed a pseudogene. The CDR3 loop reads CASRPVKGTHYGYTF. The DNA for the CDR3 is TGTGCCAGCAGGCCTGTCAAGGGGACTCACTATGGCTACACCTTC.